This T cell receptor (beta chain) was documented in a study of long-term antiretroviral therapy in people with HIV. immunoSEQ v3.0 was run at survey level. Data came from immunoSEQ multiplex PCR; TCRdb stores just in-frame clones and leaves some out. The table has under 45,000 clones, 83% seen once. Donors needed at least one pre-ART PBMC sample plus at least two post-ART samples. Each HIV participant was treated in the United States. Germline loops: CDR1 SGHDT, CDR2 YYEEEE. The CDR3 is 13 amino acids. V was shortened by 1 base and J by 7 bases, with 12 bases between the two germline ends. The sample was unsorted PBMCs, taken 1 year after starting antiretroviral therapy. The chain links TRBV5-6 to TRBJ2-7, with D unclear. The sequence was obtained from a man aged 18 to 30 with HIV. CDR3 nucleotides: TGTGCCAGCAGCTTGAGGGTGCCGATGGAGCAGTACTTC. Protein sequence: CASSLRVPMEQYF.